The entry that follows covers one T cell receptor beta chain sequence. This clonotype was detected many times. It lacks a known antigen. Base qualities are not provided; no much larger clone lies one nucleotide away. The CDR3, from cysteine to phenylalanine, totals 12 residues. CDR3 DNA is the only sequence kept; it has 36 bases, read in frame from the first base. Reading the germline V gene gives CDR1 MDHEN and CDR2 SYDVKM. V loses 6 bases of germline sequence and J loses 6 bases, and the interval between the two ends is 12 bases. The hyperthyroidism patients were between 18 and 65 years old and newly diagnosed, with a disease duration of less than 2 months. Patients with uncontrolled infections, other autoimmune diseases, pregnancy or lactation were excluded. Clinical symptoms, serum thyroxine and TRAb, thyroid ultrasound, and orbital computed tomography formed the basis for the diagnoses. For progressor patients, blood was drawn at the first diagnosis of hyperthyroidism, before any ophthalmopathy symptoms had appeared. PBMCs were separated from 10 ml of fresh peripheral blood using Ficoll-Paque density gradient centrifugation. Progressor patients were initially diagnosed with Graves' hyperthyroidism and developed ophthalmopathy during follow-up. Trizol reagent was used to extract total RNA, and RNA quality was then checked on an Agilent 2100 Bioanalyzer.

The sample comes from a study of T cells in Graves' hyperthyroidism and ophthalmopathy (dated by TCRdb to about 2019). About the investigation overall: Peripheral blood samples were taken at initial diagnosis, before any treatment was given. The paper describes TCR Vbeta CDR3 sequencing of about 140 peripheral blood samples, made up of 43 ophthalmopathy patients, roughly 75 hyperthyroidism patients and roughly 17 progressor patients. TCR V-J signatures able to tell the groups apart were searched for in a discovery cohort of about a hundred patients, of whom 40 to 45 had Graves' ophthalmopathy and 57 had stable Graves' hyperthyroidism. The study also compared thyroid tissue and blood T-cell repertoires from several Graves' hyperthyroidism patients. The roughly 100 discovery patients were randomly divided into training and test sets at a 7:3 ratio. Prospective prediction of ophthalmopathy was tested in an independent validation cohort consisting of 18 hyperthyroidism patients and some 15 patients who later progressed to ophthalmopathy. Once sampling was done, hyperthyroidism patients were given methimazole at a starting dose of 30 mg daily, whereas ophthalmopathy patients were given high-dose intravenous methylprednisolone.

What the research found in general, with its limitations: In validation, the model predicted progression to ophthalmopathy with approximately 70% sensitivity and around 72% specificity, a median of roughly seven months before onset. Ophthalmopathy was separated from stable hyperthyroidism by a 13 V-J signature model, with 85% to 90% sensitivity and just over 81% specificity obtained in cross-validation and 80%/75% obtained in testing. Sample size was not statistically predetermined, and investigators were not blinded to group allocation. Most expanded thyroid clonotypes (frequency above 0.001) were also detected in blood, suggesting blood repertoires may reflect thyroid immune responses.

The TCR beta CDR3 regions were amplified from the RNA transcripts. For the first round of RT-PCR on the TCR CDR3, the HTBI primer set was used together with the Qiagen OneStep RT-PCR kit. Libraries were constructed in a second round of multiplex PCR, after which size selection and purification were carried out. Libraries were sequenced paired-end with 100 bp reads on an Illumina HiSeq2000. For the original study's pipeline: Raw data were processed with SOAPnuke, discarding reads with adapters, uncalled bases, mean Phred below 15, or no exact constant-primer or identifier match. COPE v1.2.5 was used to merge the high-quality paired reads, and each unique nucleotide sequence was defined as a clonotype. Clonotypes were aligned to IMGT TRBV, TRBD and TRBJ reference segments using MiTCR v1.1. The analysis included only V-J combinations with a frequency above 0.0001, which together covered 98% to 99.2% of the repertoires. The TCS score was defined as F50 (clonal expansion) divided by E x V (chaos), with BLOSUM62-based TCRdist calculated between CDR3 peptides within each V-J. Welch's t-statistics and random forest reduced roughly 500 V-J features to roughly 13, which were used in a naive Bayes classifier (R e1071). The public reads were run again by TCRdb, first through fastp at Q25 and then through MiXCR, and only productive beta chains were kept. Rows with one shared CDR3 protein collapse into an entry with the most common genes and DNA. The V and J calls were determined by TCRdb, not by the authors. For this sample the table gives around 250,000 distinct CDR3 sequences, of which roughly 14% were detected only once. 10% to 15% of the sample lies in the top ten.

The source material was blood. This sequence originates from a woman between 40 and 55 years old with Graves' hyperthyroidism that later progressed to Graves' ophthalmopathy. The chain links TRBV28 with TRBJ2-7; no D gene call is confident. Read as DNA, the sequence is TGTGCCAGCAGCCCAGGCCCTGTCGAGCAGTACTTC. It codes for CASSPGPVEQYF.